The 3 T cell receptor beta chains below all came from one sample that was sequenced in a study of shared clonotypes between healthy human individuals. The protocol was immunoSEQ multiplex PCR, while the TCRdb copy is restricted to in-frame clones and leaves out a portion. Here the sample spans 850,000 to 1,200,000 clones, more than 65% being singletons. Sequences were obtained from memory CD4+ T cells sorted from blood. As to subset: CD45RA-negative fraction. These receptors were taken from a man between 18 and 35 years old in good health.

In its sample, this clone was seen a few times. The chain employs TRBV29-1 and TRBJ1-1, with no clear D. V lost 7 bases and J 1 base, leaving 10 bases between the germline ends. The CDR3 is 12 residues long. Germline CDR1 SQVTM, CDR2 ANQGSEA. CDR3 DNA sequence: TGCAGCGGCGGGGAGTGGAACACTGAAGCTTTCTTT. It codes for CSGGEWNTEAFF.

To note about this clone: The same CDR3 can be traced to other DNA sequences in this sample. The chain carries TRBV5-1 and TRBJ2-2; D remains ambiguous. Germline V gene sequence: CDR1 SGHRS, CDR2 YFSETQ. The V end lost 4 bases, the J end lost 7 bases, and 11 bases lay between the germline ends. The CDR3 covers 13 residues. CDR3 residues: CASSLGSSGELFF. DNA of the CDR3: TGCGCCAGCAGCCTGGGTTCAAGCGGGGAGCTGTTTTTT.

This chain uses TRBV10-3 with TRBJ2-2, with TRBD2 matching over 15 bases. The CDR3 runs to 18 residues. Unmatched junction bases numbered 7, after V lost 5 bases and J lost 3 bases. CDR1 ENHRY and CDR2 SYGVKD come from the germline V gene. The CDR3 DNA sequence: TGTGCCATCAGTCCCGGACTAGCGGGGGGGCCCGACACCGGGGAGCTGTTTTTT. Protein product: CAISPGLAGGPDTGELFF.